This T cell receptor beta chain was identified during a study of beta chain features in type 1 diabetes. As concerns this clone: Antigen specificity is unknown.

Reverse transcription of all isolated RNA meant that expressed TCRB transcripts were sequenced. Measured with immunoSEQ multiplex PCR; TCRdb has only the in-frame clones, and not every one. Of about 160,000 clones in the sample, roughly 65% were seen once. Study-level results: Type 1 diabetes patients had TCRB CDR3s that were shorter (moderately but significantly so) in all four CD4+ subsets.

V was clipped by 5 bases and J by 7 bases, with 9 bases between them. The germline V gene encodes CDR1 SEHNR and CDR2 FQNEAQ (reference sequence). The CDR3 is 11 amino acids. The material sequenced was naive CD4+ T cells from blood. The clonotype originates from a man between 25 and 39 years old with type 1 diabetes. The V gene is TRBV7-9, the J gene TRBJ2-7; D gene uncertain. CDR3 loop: CASSHEREQYF. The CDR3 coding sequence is TGTGCCAGCAGCCACGAACGAGAGCAGTACTTC.